This TCR beta chain was sequenced for a study of blood T cells in healthy people across ages. Study outcomes and limitations: Relative to aged donors, long-lived donors carried more naive CD4+ cells and displayed higher diversity.

Turning to this clonotype: Its antigen is currently unknown. A junction end diverges from the germline sequence, so it may reflect a read error.

Drawn from each donor were around 9.1 milliliters of peripheral blood. With a J-beta primer mix and a sample-barcoded 5' primer, a second PCR ran about 7 to 11 cycles. TCRdb fed the 5' RACE reads into MiXCR, producing one record per CDR3 protein. The sample has about 620,000 distinct CDR3 sequences, more than 45% seen once. The sequenced sample was blood. The TCR originated in an elderly woman in good health.

The CDR3: CASSPQGVRGAQATQYF. The CDR3 DNA reads as TGTGCCAGCAGCCCCCAGGGTGTTAGGGGCGCTCAAGCGACCCAGTACTTC. The chain has TRBV4-2 and TRBJ2-7; D may be TRBD1 (5 bases). With the DNA end fitting TRBJ2-5 better, the J assignment may be wrong. The CDR3 length is 17 residues. The germline V gene encodes CDR1 LGHNA and CDR2 YNFKEQ.